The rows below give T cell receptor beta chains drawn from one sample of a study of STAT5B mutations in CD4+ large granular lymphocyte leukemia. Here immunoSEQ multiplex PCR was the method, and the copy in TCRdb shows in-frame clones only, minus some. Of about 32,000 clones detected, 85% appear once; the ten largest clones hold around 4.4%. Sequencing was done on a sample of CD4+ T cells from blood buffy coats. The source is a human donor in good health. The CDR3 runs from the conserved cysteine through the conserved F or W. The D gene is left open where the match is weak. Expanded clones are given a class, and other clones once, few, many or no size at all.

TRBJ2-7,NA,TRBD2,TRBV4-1,TGCGCCAGCAGCCGAGGACTAGCGGGAGTATCCTACGAGCAGTACTTC,CASSRGLAGVSYEQYF
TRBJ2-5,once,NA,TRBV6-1,TGTGCCAGCTGCCGGGAATACCAAGAGACCCAGTACTTC,CASCREYQETQYF
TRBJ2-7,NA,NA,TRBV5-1,TGCGCCAGCAGCTACGGACCTTACGAGCAGTACTTC,CASSYGPYEQYF
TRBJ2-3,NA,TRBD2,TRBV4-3,TGCGCCAGCAGCCAATTAGCGGGAGGAGTAGATACGCAGTATTTT,CASSQLAGGVDTQYF
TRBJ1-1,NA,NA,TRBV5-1,TGCGCCAGCAGCGAAGATACAGGAGTTGAAGCTTTCTTT,CASSEDTGVEAFF
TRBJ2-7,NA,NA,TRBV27,TGTGCCAGCAGTTTATCCGGGACAAGGGTTACTGAGCAGTACTTC,CASSLSGTRVTEQYF
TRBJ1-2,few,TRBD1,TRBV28,TGTGCCAGCAGTATAGGACAGGGGGGGTTCTATGGCTACACCTTC,CASSIGQGGFYGYTF
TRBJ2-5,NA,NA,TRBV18,TGTGCCAGCTCACCCCTGATGGGGGAGACCCAGTACTTC,CASSPLMGETQYF
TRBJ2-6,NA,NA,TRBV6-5,TGTGCCAGCGGGCGCGGGGCGCCTGGGGCCAACGTCCTGACTTTC,CASGRGAPGANVLTF
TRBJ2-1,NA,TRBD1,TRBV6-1,TGTGCCAGCAACCCACAGGGGGCGGTTATCAATGAGCAGTTCTTC,CASNPQGAVINEQFF
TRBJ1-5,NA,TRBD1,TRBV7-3,TGTGCCAGCAGCCCCTTCAGGGACAGCGTAAATCAGCCCCAGCATTTT,CASSPFRDSVNQPQHF
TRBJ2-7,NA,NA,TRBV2,TGTGCCAGCAGTGCAGCGGTACCCCTCTACGAGCAGTACTTC,CASSAAVPLYEQYF
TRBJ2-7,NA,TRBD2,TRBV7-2,TGTGCCAGCAGCTTAGCCCGCCCTAGCGGGAGGGCCGGGCCCCTCGAGCAGTACTTC,CASSLARPSGRAGPLEQYF
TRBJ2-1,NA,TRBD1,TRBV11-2,TGTGCCAGCAGCTTGAGGGGACAGTTCTACAATGAGCAGTTCTTC,CASSLRGQFYNEQFF
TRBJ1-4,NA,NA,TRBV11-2,TGTGCCAGCAGCTTAGGTTACCTTAATGAAAAACTGTTTTTT,CASSLGYLNEKLFF
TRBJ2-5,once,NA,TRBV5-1,TGCGCCAGCAGCTTTCAGACTACACAAGAGACCCAGTACTTC,CASSFQTTQETQYF
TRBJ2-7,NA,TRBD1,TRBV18,TGTGCCAGCTCAGCACAGGGGACCTACGAGCAGTACTTC,CASSAQGTYEQYF
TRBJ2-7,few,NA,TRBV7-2,TGTGCCAGCAGCTTAGATCCGGGGCTACCATACGAGCAGTACTTC,CASSLDPGLPYEQYF
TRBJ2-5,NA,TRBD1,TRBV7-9,TGTGCCAGCAGCTTCATACAGGGGGCTGGGACCCAGTACTTC,CASSFIQGAGTQYF
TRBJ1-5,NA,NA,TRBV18,TGTGCCAGCTCACCCAACCCCAACACGGGTCAGCCCCAGCATTTT,CASSPNPNTGQPQHF
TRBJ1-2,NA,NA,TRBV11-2,TGTGCCAGCAGCTTAGGGAAGTCCGCGACGAGCGGTGGCGGCTACACCTTC,CASSLGKSATSGGGYTF
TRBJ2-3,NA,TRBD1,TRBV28,TGTGCCAGCACCTACAGGGGGCGTAAAGATACGCAGTATTTT,CASTYRGRKDTQYF
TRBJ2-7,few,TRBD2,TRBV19,TGTGCCAGTAGTATGGGGCTAGCGGCCTACGAGCAGTACTTC,CASSMGLAAYEQYF
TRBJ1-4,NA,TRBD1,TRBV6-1,TGTGCCACCCGCGCTGGAACAGGGGCTAATGAAAAACTGTTTTTT,CATRAGTGANEKLFF
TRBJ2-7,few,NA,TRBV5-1,TGCGCCAGCAGCTTGGTTCCGGGAGTAACGGGGGAGCAGTACTTC,CASSLVPGVTGEQYF
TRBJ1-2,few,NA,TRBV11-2,TGTGCCAGCAGCCATGGGTTAGGGGTTGTCGGCTACACCTTC,CASSHGLGVVGYTF
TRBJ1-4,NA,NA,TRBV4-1,TGCGCCAGCAGCCAACCCTCCGGGCAGGGAGGGGGAAAACTGTTTTTT,CASSQPSGQGGGKLFF
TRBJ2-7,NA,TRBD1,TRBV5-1,TGCGCCAGCAGCTCGCCCCTCCGGGACAGGGACCCCTACGAGCAGTACTTC,CASSSPLRDRDPYEQYF
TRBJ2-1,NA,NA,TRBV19,TGTGCCAGTAGTATCGCGACCGTCGGCTCCTACAATGAGCAGTTCTTC,CASSIATVGSYNEQFF
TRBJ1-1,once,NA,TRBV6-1,TGTGCCAGCAGTGTGTACAGGGAGGGGACTGAAGCTTTCTTT,CASSVYREGTEAFF
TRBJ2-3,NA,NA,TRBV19,TGTGCCACCTATTCCAGTACGCAGTATTTT,CATYSSTQYF
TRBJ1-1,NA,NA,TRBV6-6,TGTGCCAGCAGTATCGGTATGAACACTGAAGCTTTCTTT,CASSIGMNTEAFF
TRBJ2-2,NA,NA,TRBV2,TGTGCCAGCAGCTCCGCTTCAACGGCCGGGGAGCTGTTTTTT,CASSSASTAGELFF
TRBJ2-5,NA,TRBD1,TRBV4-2,TGTGCCAGCAGCCCGAGACAGGGGCAAGAGACCCAGTACTTC,CASSPRQGQETQYF
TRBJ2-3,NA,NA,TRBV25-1,TGTGCCAGCAGTGTGCTAGCGACGTCAGATACGCAGTATTTT,CASSVLATSDTQYF
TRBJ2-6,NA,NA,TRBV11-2,TGTGCCAGCAGCCCACGGGTGACAGGCTCTGGGGCCAACGTCCTGACTTTC,CASSPRVTGSGANVLTF
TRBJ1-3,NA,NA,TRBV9,TGTGCCAGCAGCGGCCCTACAGGGTACTCTGGAAACACCATATATTTT,CASSGPTGYSGNTIYF
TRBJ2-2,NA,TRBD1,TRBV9,TGTGCCAGCAGCGTAGCTGTGCAGACAGGGGCGAGATCCACCGGGGAGCTGTTTTTT,CASSVAVQTGARSTGELFF
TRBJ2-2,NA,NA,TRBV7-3,TGTGCCAGCAGCTTAACTGGGGACGGGGAGCTGTTTTTT,CASSLTGDGELFF
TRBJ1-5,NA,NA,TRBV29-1,TGCAGCGTTCTATCCGGGATTGGCAATCAGCCCCAGCATTTT,CSVLSGIGNQPQHF
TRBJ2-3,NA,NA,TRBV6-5,TGTGCCAGCAGTCATCAGGGGGGGACAGATACGCAGTATTTT,CASSHQGGTDTQYF
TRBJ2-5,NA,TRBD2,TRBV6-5,TGTGCCAGCAGTGCCTTAGCGGGAGGACAGACCCAGTACTTC,CASSALAGGQTQYF
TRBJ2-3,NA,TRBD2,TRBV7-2,TGTGCCAGCAGCACTGGGACTAGTATGGTTGATACGCAGTATTTT,CASSTGTSMVDTQYF
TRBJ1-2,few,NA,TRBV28,TGTGCCAGCAGTGGAGGGGGGGCGCCTAACTATGGCTACACCTTC,CASSGGGAPNYGYTF
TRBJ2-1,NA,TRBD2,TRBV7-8,TGTGCCAGCAGCTTAGCGCTAGCGGGAGGGCCTTCAAAGTGGAATGAGCAGTTCTTC,CASSLALAGGPSKWNEQFF
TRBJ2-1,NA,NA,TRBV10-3,TGTGCCATCAGTGTTAGGGGGACCTACAATGAGCAGTTCTTC,CAISVRGTYNEQFF
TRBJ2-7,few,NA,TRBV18,TGTGCCAGCTCACCATCAAGTAGTAGTGCCTACGAGCAGTACTTC,CASSPSSSSAYEQYF
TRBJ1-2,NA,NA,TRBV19,TGTGCCAGTAGGCCGGGGGATAGGAGCTATGGCTACACCTTC,CASRPGDRSYGYTF
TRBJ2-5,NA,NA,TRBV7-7,TGTGCCAGCAGCCCGGCCCTACGGGCGACCCAGTACTTC,CASSPALRATQYF
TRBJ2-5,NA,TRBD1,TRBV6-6,TGTGCCAGCACTCCGGCCGGGACAGGCGGCGAGACCCAGTACTTC,CASTPAGTGGETQYF
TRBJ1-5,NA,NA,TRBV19,TGTGCCAGTAGAGGGGTAGGACAGCCCCAGCATTTT,CASRGVGQPQHF
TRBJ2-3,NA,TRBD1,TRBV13,TGTGCCAGCAGCCCACCCCTGGACAGGGGGCAGGGAGATACGCAGTATTTT,CASSPPLDRGQGDTQYF
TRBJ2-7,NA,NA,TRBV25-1,TGTGCCAGCAGTTCCCCCGACTACTACGAGCAGTACTTC,CASSSPDYYEQYF
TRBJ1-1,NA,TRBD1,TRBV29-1,TGCAGCGTTTACAGGGGCGGCGAGGTTTTCTTT,CSVYRGGEVFF
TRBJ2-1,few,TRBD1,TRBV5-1,TGCGCCAGCACTTCTCCCGGACAGGTCGCCTATGAGCAGTTCTTC,CASTSPGQVAYEQFF